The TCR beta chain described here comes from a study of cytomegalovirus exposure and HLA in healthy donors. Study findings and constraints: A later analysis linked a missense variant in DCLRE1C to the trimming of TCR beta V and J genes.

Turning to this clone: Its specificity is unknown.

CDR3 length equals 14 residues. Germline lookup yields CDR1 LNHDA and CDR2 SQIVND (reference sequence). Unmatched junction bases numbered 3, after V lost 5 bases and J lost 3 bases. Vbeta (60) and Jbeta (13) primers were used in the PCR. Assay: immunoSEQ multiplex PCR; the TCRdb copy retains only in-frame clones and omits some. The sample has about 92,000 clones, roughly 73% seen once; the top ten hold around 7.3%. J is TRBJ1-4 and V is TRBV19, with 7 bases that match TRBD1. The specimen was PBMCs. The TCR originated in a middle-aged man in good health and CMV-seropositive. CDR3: CASSPQGANEKLFF. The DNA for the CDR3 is TGTGCCAGTAGTCCCCAGGGGGCTAATGAAAAACTGTTTTTT.